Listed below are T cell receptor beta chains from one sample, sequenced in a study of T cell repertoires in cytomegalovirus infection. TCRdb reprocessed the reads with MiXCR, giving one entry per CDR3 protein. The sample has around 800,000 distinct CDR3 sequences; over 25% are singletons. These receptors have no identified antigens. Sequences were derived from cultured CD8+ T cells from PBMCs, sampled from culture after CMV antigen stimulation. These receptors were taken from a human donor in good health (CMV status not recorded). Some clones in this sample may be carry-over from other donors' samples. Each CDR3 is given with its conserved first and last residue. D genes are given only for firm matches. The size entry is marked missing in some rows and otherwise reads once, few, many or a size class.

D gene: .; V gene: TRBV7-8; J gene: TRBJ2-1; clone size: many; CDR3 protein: CASSPNGNEQFF; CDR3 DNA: TGTGCCAGCAGCCCGAACGGGAATGAGCAGTTCTTC
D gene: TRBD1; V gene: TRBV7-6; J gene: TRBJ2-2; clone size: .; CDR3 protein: CASSGIQGALGTGELFF; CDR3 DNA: TGTGCCAGCAGCGGAATACAGGGGGCTCTGGGGACCGGGGAGCTGTTTTTT
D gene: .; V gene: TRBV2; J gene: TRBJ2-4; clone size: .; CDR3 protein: CASQGTGYLSLNIQYF; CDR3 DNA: TGTGCCAGCCAAGGAACAGGATACCTTTCGTTAAACATTCAGTACTTC
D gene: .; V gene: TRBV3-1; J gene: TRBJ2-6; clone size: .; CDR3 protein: CASSQVRILSGGANVLTF; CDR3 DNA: TGTGCCAGCAGCCAAGTCCGAATTCTATCTGGAGGGGCCAACGTCCTGACTTTC
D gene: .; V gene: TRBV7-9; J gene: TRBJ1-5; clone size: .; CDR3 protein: CASSLEGGYQPQHF; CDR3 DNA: TGTGCCAGCAGCTTAGAGGGGGGATATCAGCCCCAGCATTTT
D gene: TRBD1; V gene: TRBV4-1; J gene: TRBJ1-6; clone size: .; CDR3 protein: CASSQGQGYSPLHF; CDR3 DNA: TGCGCCAGCAGCCAAGGACAGGGTTATTCACCCCTCCACTTT
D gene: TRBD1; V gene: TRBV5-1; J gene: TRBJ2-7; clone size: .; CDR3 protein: CASSLMGAPGQGKYEQYF; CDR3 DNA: TGCGCCAGCAGCTTGATGGGGGCCCCCGGACAGGGCAAATACGAGCAGTACTTC
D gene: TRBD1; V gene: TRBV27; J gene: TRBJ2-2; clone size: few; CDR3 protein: CASSLSRQGSRELFF; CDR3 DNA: TGTGCCAGCAGTTTATCCAGACAGGGGAGCCGGGAGCTGTTTTTT
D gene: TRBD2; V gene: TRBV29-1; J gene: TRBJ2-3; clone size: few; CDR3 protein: CSVEDLAGDSTDTQYF; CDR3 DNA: TGCAGCGTTGAAGATCTGGCGGGGGACTCCACAGATACGCAGTATTTT
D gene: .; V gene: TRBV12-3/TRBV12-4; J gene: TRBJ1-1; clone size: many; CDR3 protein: CASSLWGTTGANTEAFF; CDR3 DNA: TGTGCCAGCAGTTTGTGGGGGACCACCGGGGCAAACACTGAAGCTTTCTTT
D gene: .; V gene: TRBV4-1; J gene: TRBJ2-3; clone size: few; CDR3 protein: CASSEGFTDTQYF; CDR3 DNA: TGCGCCAGCAGCGAAGGTTTCACAGATACGCAGTATTTT
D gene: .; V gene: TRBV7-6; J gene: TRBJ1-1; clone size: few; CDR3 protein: CASSPEGRQGYAFF; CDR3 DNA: TGTGCCAGCAGCCCCGAGGGTCGGCAGGGGTATGCTTTCTTT
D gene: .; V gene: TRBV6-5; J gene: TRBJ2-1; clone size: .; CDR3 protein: CASGWQGPSRYNEQFF; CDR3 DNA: TGTGCCAGCGGGTGGCAGGGGCCCTCGAGATACAATGAGCAGTTCTTC
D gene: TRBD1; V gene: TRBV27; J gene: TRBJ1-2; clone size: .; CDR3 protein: CASSSRGLNFYGYTF; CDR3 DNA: TGTGCCAGCAGTTCCAGGGGGCTGAACTTCTATGGCTACACCTTC
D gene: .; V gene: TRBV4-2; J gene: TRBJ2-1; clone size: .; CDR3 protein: CASSHLSGNSYNEQFF; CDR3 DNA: TGTGCCAGCAGCCATCTTAGCGGAAACTCCTACAATGAGCAGTTCTTC
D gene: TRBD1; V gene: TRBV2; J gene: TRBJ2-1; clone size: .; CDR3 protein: CASSEGRTGQYNEQFF; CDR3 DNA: TGTGCCAGCAGTGAAGGGCGGACAGGACAATACAATGAGCAGTTCTTC
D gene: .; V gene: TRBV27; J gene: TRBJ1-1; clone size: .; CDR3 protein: CASCSRHSNTEAFF; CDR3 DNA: TGTGCCAGCTGTTCTAGACACTCGAACACTGAAGCTTTCTTT
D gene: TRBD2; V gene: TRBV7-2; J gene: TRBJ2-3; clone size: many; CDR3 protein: CASSPGLVGDTQYF; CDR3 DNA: TGTGCCAGCAGCCCGGGACTAGTCGGAGATACGCAGTATTTT
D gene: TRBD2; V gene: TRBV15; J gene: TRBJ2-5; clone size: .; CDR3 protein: CATIAPPIGGLAQETQYF; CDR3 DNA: TGTGCCACCATCGCCCCACCGATCGGGGGACTAGCCCAAGAGACCCAGTACTTC
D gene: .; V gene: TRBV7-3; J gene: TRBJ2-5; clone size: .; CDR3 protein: CASSLDLGPGETQYF; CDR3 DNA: TGTGCCAGCAGCTTAGATCTGGGGCCCGGGGAGACCCAGTACTTC